This T cell receptor (beta chain) was retrieved from a study of blood T cell repertoires in COVID-19. V was pared by 5 bases and J by 3 bases, with 16 bases between. The CDR3 has 15 amino acids. Germline V gene lookup returns CDR1 LGHDT and CDR2 YNNKEL (reference sequence). Profiled with immunoSEQ multiplex PCR; TCRdb holds only in-frame clones, not every one. The sample holds fewer than 300,000 clones; 70% to 90% are singletons and the top ten take around 4.5%. Recovered Cohort 3 donors showed two negative PCRs, clearance, or symptom resolution. The sample was PBMCs or T cells enriched from blood (not recorded which). The rearrangement uses TRBV3-1 (or the pseudogene TRBV3-2) and TRBJ1-2; D is ambiguous. The origin of this receptor is a woman aged 30 to 39 who had recovered from COVID-19. CDR3 residues: CASSAASRNHYGYTF. In DNA, the CDR3 is TGTGCCAGCAGCGCGGCGTCCCGGAATCACTATGGCTACACCTTC.